This T cell receptor (beta chain) comes out of a study of T cell repertoires in cytomegalovirus infection (dated by TCRdb to about 2019). The study in broad terms: Peptide stimulations targeted recently identified HLA-C-restricted CMV epitopes, whose presentation resists viral immunomodulation, together with well-studied HLA-B-restricted epitopes. The HLA type of each donor mattered for the analysis, because public TCR beta signatures pointed to carriage of CMV infection along with the matching HLA type. The study at large found these results: In the ex vivo response, HLA-C-restricted CMV-specific TCR beta clonotypes were dominant, and in two of eight donors the single most frequent clonotype came from this HLA-C-restricted group. Carriers of CMV infection plus the relevant HLA type were discriminated by the cumulative frequency of public TCR beta family members in the study cohort and in an independent roughly 400-donor cohort.

Sequencing took place on an Illumina HiSeq 1500. Starting from the raw public reads, TCRdb applied fastp trimming at Q25, assembled clones with MiXCR and retained in-frame beta chains. Rows merge per CDR3 protein into single entries with the most common DNA and genes. The sample profile shows approximately 1,000,000 distinct CDR3 sequences; around 31% of them were found once. The biggest ten clones account for over 11% of the sample. Remarks on this clonotype: Its cognate antigen has yet to be identified. There are no base qualities to consult, and no much larger clone falls within one base.

Sample treatment or condition, as interpreted from the label and publication: in vitro stimulation with specific CMV peptide epitopes to enrich CMV-specific T cells. The CDR3 has 14 amino acids, counting the end cysteine and phenylalanine. CDR3 DNA only is kept here, 42 bases in frame from base 1. Germline trimming amounts to 5 bases on V and 7 bases on J, with 6 as the count of junction bases outside the gene matches. CDR1 and CDR2, looked up from the germline V gene (reference sequence), are MNHEY and SMNVEV. The chain is encoded by TRBV27 joined to TRBJ2-1; TRBD1 agrees with 9 junctional bases. This TCR came from a human donor in good health (CMV status not recorded). Some clones in this sample may be carry-over from other donors' samples. The source was cultured CD8+ T cells from PBMCs, collected from culture after CMV antigen stimulation. Here is the DNA: TGTGCCAGCAGTAATGACAGGGGGAGGAATGAGCAGTTCTTC. Translated, it gives CASSNDRGRNEQFF.